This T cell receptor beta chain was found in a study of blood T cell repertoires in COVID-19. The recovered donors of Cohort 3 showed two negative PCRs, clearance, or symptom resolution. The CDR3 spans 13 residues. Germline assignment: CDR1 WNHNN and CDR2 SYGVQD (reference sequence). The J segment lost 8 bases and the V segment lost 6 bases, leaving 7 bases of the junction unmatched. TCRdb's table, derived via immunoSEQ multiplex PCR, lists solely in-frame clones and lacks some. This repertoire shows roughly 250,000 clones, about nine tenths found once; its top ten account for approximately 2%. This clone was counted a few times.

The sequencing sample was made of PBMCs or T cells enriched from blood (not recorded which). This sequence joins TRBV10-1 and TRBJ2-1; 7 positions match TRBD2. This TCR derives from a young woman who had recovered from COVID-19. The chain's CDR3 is CASSSSGKDEQFF. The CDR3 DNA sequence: TGCGCCAGCAGCTCGAGCGGGAAGGATGAGCAGTTCTTC.